This T cell receptor (beta chain) emerged from a study of cytomegalovirus exposure and HLA in healthy donors. The study's findings and limits: It was 150 to 200 TCR beta chains that were listed as cytomegalovirus-associated.

Researchers ran the PCR with 60 Vbeta and 13 Jbeta primers. Original processing notes: It was a later analysis that counted about 80 million unique TCR beta chains, of which about 10 million were shared. Clones were sequenced by immunoSEQ multiplex PCR, and TCRdb holds only the in-frame ones, with some missing. That table gives V, J and clone size, and the DNA gave D and trimming. This sample has roughly 100,000 clones, with 76% found just once. In germline, CDR1 is SGHRS, CDR2 YFSETQ. J was trimmed by 6 bases and V by 0 bases; bases with no gene match: 1. The CDR3 sequence is 14 residues long. A note on this clone: Its antigen is unknown.

This sequence originates from a woman aged 18-29 years in good health and CMV-seropositive. Sequenced: PBMCs. This sequence joins TRBV5-1 and TRBJ2-4, with 9 positions matching TRBD1. CDR3 protein: CASSLAQGANIQYF. CDR3 DNA: TGCGCCAGCAGCTTGGCACAGGGGGCAAACATTCAGTACTTC.